The sequence of this T cell receptor (beta chain) was determined in a study of follicular helper T cells after annual influenza vaccination. Overall study: Sampling occurred days 0, 7 and 28 after each influenza vaccination. Study results and limitations: Most later recoveries of Day 7 ICOS+CD38+ clones were ICOS-CD38- cTfh.

The CDR3 runs 14 residues. V lost 2 bases to trimming and J lost 10 bases; unmatched junction nucleotides: 8. Germline CDR1 and CDR2: WNHNN and SYGVQD (reference sequence). There are a few counts of this clone. Its antigen is unidentified. Survey level resolution was used for TCRB sequencing. TCRdb keeps only in-frame clones here, not all; method: immunoSEQ multiplex PCR. The repertoire holds a few thousand clones, with about nine tenths as singletons. Stated time point: 2013-2014 season, 7 days after vaccination. The material sequenced was CXCR5+ CD38- circulating T follicular helper cells from blood, taken 7 days after influenza vaccination. Subset noted: circulating Tfh, non-naive CD4+CXCR5+PD-1+ (ICOS+CD38+ or ICOS-CD38-). The clonotype originates from an adult who received the influenza vaccine. The chain combines TRBV10-1 with TRBJ1-1; TRBD1 aligns across 9 bases. As DNA, the CDR3 is TGCGCCAGCAGTGAGAGGGGACAGGGTTTTGGAGCTTTCTTT. Its protein is CASSERGQGFGAFF.